This T cell receptor (beta chain) was captured in a study of blood T cell repertoires in COVID-19. About the research overall: Some COVID-19 samples were acute and others convalescent; all came from the United States, Italy and Spain. Sources were T cells, B-cell-depleted T cells, or PBMCs; the material itself was cDNA or gDNA.

In the study's own analysis: Counts of nucleated cells, estimated from reference gene primer amplification, were obtained. The method was immunoSEQ multiplex PCR; TCRdb's version includes in-frame clones alone and lacks a portion of them. D and trimming come from the DNA, and the V and J calls and clone size come from that table. The sample shows 200,000 to 250,000 clones, around 82% of them seen only once. The CDR3 runs 13 residues. V was clipped by 6 bases and J by 3 bases; unmatched bases: 1. Germline lookup yields CDR1 SNHLY and CDR2 FYNNEI. Sequenced input: peripheral blood. The sequence was obtained from a human donor in a cohort sampled during active COVID-19. The chain recombines TRBV2 with TRBJ2-2; 7 positions agree with TRBD1. This CDR3 reads CASRRGHTGELFF. CDR3 coding DNA: TGTGCCAGCAGAAGGGGGCACACCGGGGAGCTGTTTTTT.